This T cell receptor (beta chain) was identified in a study of T cell responses to AZD1222 COVID-19 vaccine. General study findings and limits: Every sample of the repertoires postdated the peak T cell response. Only 6 or 7 individuals given AZD1222 were seropositive at baseline. Among the donors, most were white British and more were female, and clonal diversity was possibly underestimated.

The length of the CDR3 is 15 residues. Germline CDR1 reads SGHTA; CDR2 reads FQGNSA. V dropped 0 bases and J dropped 4 bases, with 12 bases sitting between them. For this clone: The antigen is not known.

The data were produced by immunoSEQ multiplex PCR, yet TCRdb's version contains in-frame clones alone and is incomplete. Of approximately 110,000 clones detected, more than 85% appear once; the ten largest clones hold approximately 1.2%. Sequenced material: peripheral blood, taken on day 0 of AZD1222 vaccination. This sequence originates from an adult in good health. The genes are TRBV7-2 and TRBJ1-1; tentatively, D is TRBD1 (6 bases). The CDR3 is CASSLASRGGTEAFF. The CDR3 DNA sequence: TGTGCCAGCAGCTTAGCGTCGAGGGGGGGCACTGAAGCTTTCTTT.